These 20 T cell receptor beta chains were all obtained from the same sample, sequenced in a study of cytomegalovirus exposure and HLA in healthy donors. Clones were sequenced by immunoSEQ multiplex PCR, and TCRdb holds only the in-frame ones, with some missing. The table records 300,000 to 450,000 clones, around 86% of them present only once. The sample consisted of PBMCs. The receptor set was obtained from a woman aged 18-30 years in good health and CMV-seronegative.

The chain combines TRBV4-1 with TRBJ2-5; no reliable D call. Germline CDR1 reads MGHRA; CDR2 reads YSYEKL. The CDR3 has 13 residues. Between the trimmed V and J ends, which lost 4 bases and 2 bases, there was a span of 8 bases. This chain's CDR3 is CASSLRVQETQYF. As DNA, the CDR3 is TGCGCCAGCAGCCTACGCGTACAAGAGACCCAGTACTTC.

The rearrangement joins TRBV14 to TRBJ2-5; TRBD1 matches 7 bases. The CDR3 extends over 14 amino acids. The germline V gene encodes CDR1 SGHDN and CDR2 FVKESK. The ends lost 5 bases at V and 2 bases at J; junction bases unmatched: 5. CDR3 sequence: CASSTDRVQETQYF. In nucleotides, the CDR3 is TGTGCCAGCAGCACCGACAGGGTACAAGAGACCCAGTACTTC.

The V and J genes are TRBV4-1 and TRBJ2-5; D is unresolved. Looked up from germline, CDR1 is MGHRA and CDR2 is YSYEKL. The CDR3 runs 13 residues. Trimming pared 2 bases from V and 2 bases from J, leaving 6 bases between. For the CDR3, the DNA is TGCGCCAGCAGCCAACTTAGACAAGAGACCCAGTACTTC. The encoded protein is CASSQLRQETQYF.

V usage is TRBV5-4 and J usage is TRBJ2-1; 12 bases are shared with TRBD2. The CDR3 is 18 amino acids. Germline CDR1 is SGHNT and CDR2 is YYREEE (reference sequence). The trim removed 3 bases at V and 3 bases at J, leaving 10 bases unmatched. The CDR3 reads CASSWVTSGRAIYNEQFF. CDR3 in DNA: TGTGCCAGCAGCTGGGTGACTAGCGGGAGAGCGATCTACAATGAGCAGTTCTTC.

The rearrangement links TRBV6-5 to TRBJ2-1; 9 bases fit TRBD2. V dropped 2 bases and J dropped 5; count of bases not matched to a gene: 7. Germline loops: CDR1 MNHEY, CDR2 SVGAGI. The CDR3 is 16 residues long. The CDR3, as DNA: TGTGCCAGCAGTTACCCGGCCAGCGGGAGGCACAATGAGCAGTTCTTC. It yields the protein CASSYPASGRHNEQFF.

The chain is built from TRBV6-5 and TRBJ2-7, with TRBD2 matching 10 bases. After removal of 3 bases from V and 4 bases from J, the junction contained 6 bases not matched to a gene. The germline V gene has CDR1 MNHEY and CDR2 SVGAGI. The CDR3 runs to 15 residues. The CDR3 nucleotides are TGTGCCAGCAGTTATGAACTAGCGGGACCTTACGAGCAGTACTTC. Translation: CASSYELAGPYEQYF.

In its sample, this clone was seen once. V usage is TRBV19 and J usage is TRBJ1-3; D unclear. V was clipped by 7 bases and J by 0 bases, with 13 bases between them. This CDR3 contains 15 residues. Looked up from germline, CDR1 is LNHDA and CDR2 is SQIVND (reference sequence). The CDR3, as DNA: TGTGCCAGTATCGGGGTCTTTTACTCTGGAAACACCATATATTTT. Its translation is CASIGVFYSGNTIYF.

For this clone: Other DNA sequences of this sample code for an identical CDR3. The chain couples TRBV6-5 to TRBJ1-4; 8 bases match TRBD1. CDR3 length equals 14 residues. With 5 bases clipped from V and 4 bases from J, the junction kept 3 bases outside the gene matches. Germline assignment: CDR1 MNHEY and CDR2 SVGAGI. The CDR3 region is CASSPDRGNEKLFF. CDR3 nucleotide sequence: TGTGCCAGCAGTCCAGACAGGGGTAATGAAAAACTGTTTTTT.

The chain recombines TRBV5-1 with TRBJ2-3; TRBD2 is a possible D gene (6 bases). V was shortened by 0 bases and J by 2 bases, with 10 bases between the two germline ends. Looked up from germline, CDR1 is SGHRS and CDR2 is YFSETQ. This CDR3 is 15 amino acids long. The CDR3 region has the DNA TGCGCCAGCAGCTTGGGTTCTAGCGACACAGATACGCAGTATTTT. Its translation: CASSLGSSDTDTQYF.

This chain connects TRBV28 to TRBJ2-2; D possibly corresponds to TRBD1 (5 bases). The CDR3 has 16 amino acids. Germline values: CDR1 MDHEN, CDR2 SYDVKM. Trimming took 5 bases from V and 3 from J, leaving 16 bases between them. The CDR3 loop is CASSPIPQGHTGELFF. Written as DNA, the CDR3 is TGTGCCAGCAGTCCCATCCCGCAGGGCCACACCGGGGAGCTGTTTTTT.

This clone is a singleton in its sample. The chain joins TRBV4-2 to TRBJ1-5; D is undetermined. With 0 bases removed from V and 4 bases from J, the gap between germline ends came to 7 bases. Germline values: CDR1 LGHNA, CDR2 YNFKEQ. This CDR3 contains 14 residues. For the CDR3, the DNA is TGTGCCAGCAGCCAAGACCCGGGAAATCAGCCCCAGCATTTT. This codes for CASSQDPGNQPQHF.

The genes are TRBV5-1 and TRBJ2-3, with 12 bases lining up with TRBD2. Looked up from germline, CDR1 is SGHRS and CDR2 is YFSETQ. With V trimmed by 7 bases and J by 1 base, 7 bases remained unmatched. This CDR3 is built from 16 residues. The CDR3 DNA reads as TGCGCCAGCCAGCGACTAGCGGGGGCCCGCACAGATACGCAGTATTTT. This encodes CASQRLAGARTDTQYF. Full variable domain (remainder filled in from reference TRBV5-1 and TRBJ2-3): KAGVTQTPRYLIKTRGQQVTLSCSPISGHRSVSWYQQTPGQGLQFLFEYFSETQRNKGNFPGRFSGRQFSNSRSEMNVSTLELGDSALYLCASQRLAGARTDTQYFGPGTRLTVL.

The chain has TRBV6-1 and TRBJ1-1; D unresolved. V was trimmed by 6 bases and J by 4 bases, leaving 12 bases between them. This CDR3 has 13 residues. Germline V lookup: CDR1 MNHNS, CDR2 SASEGT. The CDR3 is CASSLGMGTEAFF. The CDR3 region has the DNA TGTGCCAGCAGCCTCGGGATGGGCACTGAAGCTTTCTTT.

The rearrangement uses TRBV27 and TRBJ2-7; 10 bases align to TRBD1. The CDR3 runs to 14 residues. With V trimmed by 4 bases and J by 5 bases, 5 bases remained unmatched. Germline values: CDR1 MNHEY, CDR2 SMNVEV (reference sequence). The CDR3 bases are TGTGCCAGCAGTTCCCTGACAGGGGGCAACGAGCAGTACTTC. This sequence encodes CASSSLTGGNEQYF.

The chain joins TRBV7-9 to TRBJ2-1, with a tentative D call TRBD1 (6 bases). This CDR3 spans 15 amino acids. Trimming cost V 0 bases and J 15 bases, with 21 bases left between them. Germline loops: CDR1 SEHNR, CDR2 FQNEAQ (reference sequence). The CDR3 coding sequence is TGTGCCAGCAGCTTAGCCCCTGGCAGGGGACCGTCTTTGTTCTTC. Residues: CASSLAPGRGPSLFF.

The V call is TRBV5-1, the J call TRBJ1-4; no clear D gene. CDR1 is SGHRS and CDR2 is YFSETQ in the germline V gene. The V end lost 7 bases, the J end lost 2 bases, and 12 bases lay between the germline ends. The CDR3 sequence is 14 residues long. CDR3 DNA: TGCGCCAGCTCGTACAGCTCGACTAATGAAAAACTGTTTTTT. Its protein is CASSYSSTNEKLFF. Drawing the rest from reference TRBV5-1 and TRBJ1-4, the complete variable domain is KAGVTQTPRYLIKTRGQQVTLSCSPISGHRSVSWYQQTPGQGLQFLFEYFSETQRNKGNFPGRFSGRQFSNSRSEMNVSTLELGDSALYLCASSYSSTNEKLFFGSGTQLSVL.

This clone was seen only once. The chain links TRBV7-9 to TRBJ1-2; tentatively, D is TRBD1 (5 bases). The V end lost 5 bases, the J end lost 4 bases, and 17 bases lay between the germline ends. Germline CDR1 reads SEHNR; CDR2 reads FQNEAQ (reference sequence). There are 15 residues in the CDR3. The CDR3 protein is CASSTDGREGYGYTF. CDR3 bases: TGTGCCAGCAGCACAGACGGCAGGGAGGGCTATGGCTACACCTTC.

V gene TRBV5-4 combines with J gene TRBJ1-1; a weak D match, TRBD1 (5 bases). This CDR3 region has 16 residues. Trimming left V 0 bases short and J 4 bases short, with 16 bases between. Germline CDR1 and CDR2: SGHNT and YYREEE (reference sequence). Here the CDR3 DNA reads TGTGCCAGCAGCTTGGCCGGACACTTAAGGGGCACTGAAGCTTTCTTT. This sequence encodes CASSLAGHLRGTEAFF.

J is TRBJ2-4 and V is TRBV2, with TRBD1 identical over 11 bases. V was clipped by 3 bases and J by 1 base; unmatched bases: 5. CDR3 size: 17 residues. Per germline, CDR1 SNHLY and CDR2 FYNNEI. CDR3 region: CASSEDRGQWAKNIQYF. The CDR3 DNA follows: TGTGCCAGCAGTGAGGACAGGGGGCAGTGGGCCAAAAACATTCAGTACTTC.

V gene TRBV4-2 combines with J gene TRBJ2-5, with 9 bases that match TRBD2. The J segment lost 0 bases and the V segment lost 3 bases, leaving 20 bases of the junction unmatched. The germline gives CDR1 LGHNA, CDR2 YNFKEQ. CDR3 size: 21 residues. The CDR3 reads CASSQAWLAGEGVGYQETQYF. The CDR3 nucleotides are TGTGCCAGCAGCCAGGCGTGGTTAGCGGGGGAAGGGGTTGGGTACCAAGAGACCCAGTACTTC.